The 27 T cell receptor beta chains reported below all come from one sample, sequenced in a study of blood T cell repertoires in COVID-19. The assay was immunoSEQ multiplex PCR, and TCRdb's table has in-frame clones only and misses some. Among fewer than 250,000 clones listed, around four fifths were seen once. Sequenced material: PBMCs or T cells enriched from blood (not recorded which). Every receptor here comes from a woman in her forties or fifties who had been exposed to COVID-19.

The CDR3 DNA reads TGTGCCAGCAGTTCCCTGGACAGGCGAGTGAACACTGAAGCTTTCTTT. It is translated as CASSSLDRRVNTEAFF. V usage is TRBV28 and J usage is TRBJ1-1, with 7 bases that match TRBD1. Germline CDR1 and CDR2: MDHEN and SYDVKM. This CDR3 has 16 residues. V lost 4 bases and J lost 0; bases outside the gene matches: 8. Looking up the rest from reference TRBV28 and TRBJ1-1 gives the full variable domain: DVKVTQSSRYLVKRTGEKVFLECVQDMDHENMFWYRQDPGLGLRLIYFSYDVKMKEKGDIPEGYSVSREKKERFSLILESASTNQTSMYLCASSSLDRRVNTEAFFGQGTRLTVV.

The sample holds one count of this clone. The chain combines TRBV29-1 with TRBJ1-2; 9 nucleotides match TRBD1. Germline CDR1 reads SQVTM; CDR2 reads ANQGSEA. Losses at the gene ends were 3 bases for V and 5 bases for J; bases not matched to a gene: 16. This CDR3 comprises 17 residues. The CDR3 region is CSVEGGQTGGLGYGYTF. CDR3 nucleotide sequence: TGCAGCGTTGAGGGAGGGCAAACAGGGGGCTTGGGGTATGGCTACACCTTC.

The chain carries TRBV29-1 and TRBJ2-5, with D possibly TRBD2 on 6 matching bases. V was trimmed by 2 bases and J by 4 bases, leaving 11 bases between them. Looked up from germline, CDR1 is SQVTM and CDR2 is ANQGSEA. This CDR3 spans 13 amino acids. Here the CDR3 DNA reads TGCAGCGTTGAAAAGGGTAGCGGAGAGACCCAGTACTTC. This gives the protein CSVEKGSGETQYF.

This clone appeared once. The chain is built from TRBV28 and TRBJ2-1, with TRBD2 identical over 8 bases. The CDR3 is 15 amino acids. Per germline, CDR1 MDHEN and CDR2 SYDVKM. V shed 6 bases, J shed 1 base, and the junction held 5 bases outside the gene matches. This chain's CDR3 is CASRPGGGSYNEQFF. The CDR3 DNA is TGTGCCAGCAGGCCGGGCGGGGGGTCCTACAATGAGCAGTTCTTC.

The genes are TRBV19 and TRBJ1-3, with 9 bases lining up with TRBD1. The length of the CDR3 is 14 residues. The germline CDR1 and CDR2 sequences are LNHDA and SQIVND (reference sequence). The ends lost 8 bases at V and 8 bases at J; junction bases unmatched: 10. The CDR3 here is CASRARGQGDTIYF. The CDR3 bases are TGTGCCAGTCGCGCTCGGGGACAGGGTGACACCATATATTTT.

The rearrangement joins TRBV10-3 to TRBJ2-1; 14 nucleotides agree with TRBD2. V was pared by 3 bases and J by 6 bases, with 4 bases of the junction left unmatched. From germline, CDR1 is ENHRY and CDR2 SYGVKD. This CDR3 has 16 residues. In DNA form, the CDR3 reads TGTGCCATCAGTGACGGGACTAGCGGGGGTTTCAATGAGCAGTTCTTC. Translation: CAISDGTSGGFNEQFF.

The V gene is TRBV5-1, the J gene TRBJ1-3, with TRBD1 as a possible D gene (6 bases). With 1 base removed from V and 0 bases from J, the gap between germline ends came to 11 bases. The CDR3 consists of 16 residues. Germline V gene sequence: CDR1 SGHRS, CDR2 YFSETQ. Here the CDR3 reads CASSLTGYPSGNTIYF. CDR3 nucleotides: TGCGCCAGCAGCTTGACAGGGTACCCCTCTGGAAACACCATATATTTT.

The chain combines TRBV6-5 with TRBJ2-7, with D possibly matching TRBD2 (6 bases). CDR3 size: 13 residues. The V end was cut by 0 bases, the J end by 6 bases, with 9 bases between. In germline, CDR1 is MNHEY, CDR2 SVGAGI. The CDR3 DNA reads TGTGCCAGCAGTTACTCGGAGGGGAGCGAGCAGTACTTC. As protein: CASSYSEGSEQYF.

The chain is built from TRBV4-3 and TRBJ2-3; TRBD2 aligns across 9 bases. CDR1 and CDR2 from the germline V gene are LGHNA and YSLEER. V dropped 1 base and J dropped 7; count of bases not matched to a gene: 6. The CDR3 contains 15 residues. The CDR3 loop is CASSQVAGGLNTQYF. The CDR3 region has the DNA TGCGCCAGCAGCCAAGTGGCGGGGGGGCTGAATACGCAGTATTTT.

The chain recombines TRBV24-1 with TRBJ2-3; the match to TRBD1 covers 9 bases. The germline V gene encodes CDR1 KGHDR and CDR2 SFDVKD. The CDR3 covers 15 residues. J lost 6 bases, V lost 2 bases, and 5 bases had no gene match. CDR3 protein: CATSDSTGTGDTQYF. The CDR3 bases are TGTGCCACCAGTGATTCAACCGGGACAGGGGATACGCAGTATTTT.

CDR3 sequence reads: CASSIRRGPGTDTQYF. DNA of the CDR3: TGTGCCAGTAGTATACGGAGGGGTCCTGGCACAGATACGCAGTATTTT. V and J are TRBV19 and TRBJ2-3; D perhaps matches TRBD2 (6 bases). V lost 2 bases and J 1 base, leaving 13 bases between the germline ends. This CDR3 has 16 residues. Germline CDR1 and CDR2: LNHDA and SQIVND (reference sequence). Full variable domain (outside the CDR3, taken from reference TRBV19 and TRBJ2-3): DGGITQSPKYLFRKEGQNVTLSCEQNLNHDAMYWYRQDPGQGLRLIYYSQIVNDFQKGDIAEGYSVSREKKESFPLTVTSAQKNPTAFYLCASSIRRGPGTDTQYFGPGTRLTVL.

The gene calls are TRBV6-2 or TRBV6-3 and TRBJ2-5, with D tentatively TRBD2 (5 bases). Looked up from germline, CDR1 is MNHEY and CDR2 is SVGEGT. V shed 5 bases and J shed 3 bases, with 13 bases lying between them. The CDR3 spans 14 residues. The DNA of the CDR3 is TGTGCCAGCAGTCTAGCAGGACTGAAAGAGACCCAGTACTTC. Protein: CASSLAGLKETQYF.

This clone was picked up one time. V usage is TRBV5-4 and J usage is TRBJ2-3; D is unresolved. The CDR3 loop spans 13 amino acids. The V gene lost 2 bases and the J gene lost 6 bases, with 10 bases spanning the gap. Germline V CDR1 and CDR2: SGHNT, YYREEE (reference sequence). This CDR3 is CASSFEVRDTQYF. CDR3 DNA sequence: TGTGCCAGCAGCTTTGAGGTACGGGATACGCAGTATTTT.

CDR3 region: CASSSRTGVGGNEQFF. The CDR3 nucleotides read TGTGCCAGCAGCTCCCGGACAGGGGTCGGGGGCAATGAGCAGTTCTTC. The gene calls are TRBV7-9 and TRBJ2-1, with 9 bases aligning to TRBD1. With V trimmed by 4 bases and J by 6 bases, 10 bases remained unmatched. The germline V gene has CDR1 SEHNR and CDR2 FQNEAQ (reference sequence). This CDR3 has 16 amino acids.

This clone turned up a few times. The same CDR3 can be traced to other DNA sequences in this sample. The CDR3 DNA reads as TGTGCCAGCAGTCCAGGACAGGGGAAAGCTTTCTTT. Amino acids: CASSPGQGKAFF. J is TRBJ1-1 and V is TRBV12-3 or TRBV12-4; 9 bases match TRBD1. J gave up 9 bases and V 5 bases, and 4 bases lay outside the gene matches. CDR3 length equals 12 residues.

The chain couples TRBV7-9 to TRBJ1-6; unclear D gene. The V gene lost 1 base and the J gene lost 7 bases, with 8 bases spanning the gap. The germline gives CDR1 SEHNR, CDR2 FQNEAQ (reference sequence). This CDR3 has 14 residues. CDR3 sequence reads: CASSLEVENSPLHF. In DNA, the CDR3 is TGTGCCAGCAGCTTAGAAGTTGAGAATTCACCCCTCCACTTT.

The chain combines TRBV19 with TRBJ1-5; 9 bases fit TRBD1. The CDR3 contains 17 residues. The ends lost 3 bases at V and 7 bases at J; junction bases unmatched: 13. CDR1 LNHDA and CDR2 SQIVND come from the germline V gene (reference sequence). The CDR3 bases are TGTGCCAGTAGTATCCAGGACAGGGGAAGGGTAGGACAGCCCCAGCATTTT. Its translation: CASSIQDRGRVGQPQHF. Full variable domain (rest looked up from reference TRBV19 and TRBJ1-5): DGGITQSPKYLFRKEGQNVTLSCEQNLNHDAMYWYRQDPGQGLRLIYYSQIVNDFQKGDIAEGYSVSREKKESFPLTVTSAQKNPTAFYLCASSIQDRGRVGQPQHFGDGTRLSIL.

The chain recombines TRBV3-1 (or the pseudogene TRBV3-2) with TRBJ1-2, with a weak D call TRBD1 (5 bases). There are 15 residues in the CDR3. Germline CDR1 and CDR2: LGHDT and YNNKEL (reference sequence). V was clipped by 1 base and J by 0 bases, with 9 bases between them. CDR3 bases: TGTGCCAGCAGCCAAGGGGGCAGGGCTAACTATGGCTACACCTTC. This codes for CASSQGGRANYGYTF.

This clone was seen many times. The gene calls are TRBV20-1 and TRBJ1-2, with no clear D. From germline, CDR1 is DFQATT and CDR2 SNEGSKA (reference sequence). V was trimmed by 3 bases and J by 3 bases, leaving 11 bases between them. The CDR3 spans 13 residues. The CDR3 sequence: CSASTAGDYGYTF. CDR3 DNA sequence: TGCAGTGCTAGTACAGCCGGGGACTATGGCTACACCTTC.

The chain links TRBV19 to TRBJ1-1, with no clear D. Germline CDR1 is LNHDA and CDR2 is SQIVND (reference sequence). The CDR3 length is 13 residues. Trimming shortened V by 1 base and J by 3 bases, and 6 bases separated the two germline ends. CDR3 residues: CASSIVGDTEAFF. CDR3 nucleotide sequence: TGTGCCAGTAGTATAGTCGGGGACACTGAAGCTTTCTTT.

Written as DNA, the CDR3 is TGTGCCAGCAGTTACTCGGGCGGGCCCTACGGCTACACCTTC. Its protein product is CASSYSGGPYGYTF. This rearrangement joins TRBV6-2 or TRBV6-3 to TRBJ1-2; D gene unclear. Trimming left V 0 bases short and J 8 bases short, with 13 bases between. The CDR3 is made up of 14 amino acids. Germline-derived CDR1 and CDR2 are MNHEY and SVGEGT.

The CDR3 is CASSDGQQETQYF. The CDR3 nucleotides read TGTGCCAGCAGCGACGGACAGCAAGAGACCCAGTACTTC. The chain has TRBV7-3 and TRBJ2-5, with TRBD1 as a possible D gene (6 bases). This CDR3 spans 13 amino acids. Germline assignment: CDR1 SGHTA and CDR2 FQGTGA. V lost 5 bases and J lost 2, with 9 bases in between.

The chain employs TRBV6-5 and TRBJ1-1; a weak D match, TRBD1 (6 bases). This CDR3 contains 14 residues. Germline-derived CDR1 and CDR2 are MNHEY and SVGAGI. The V end lost 4 bases, the J end lost 2 bases, and 11 bases lay between the germline ends. CDR3 sequence reads: CASSLVDSNTEAFF. The CDR3 nucleotides read TGTGCCAGCAGTTTGGTGGACAGCAACACTGAAGCTTTCTTT.

The chain couples TRBV5-1 to TRBJ2-2, with TRBD1 as a possible D gene (5 bases). This CDR3 has 14 amino acids. V dropped 5 bases and J dropped 6 bases, with 14 bases sitting between them. Germline V CDR1 and CDR2: SGHRS, YFSETQ. The CDR3 spells CASSKGRAAGELFF. As DNA, the CDR3 is TGCGCCAGCAGTAAAGGCAGGGCGGCCGGGGAGCTGTTTTTT. Looking up the rest from reference TRBV5-1 and TRBJ2-2 gives the full variable domain: KAGVTQTPRYLIKTRGQQVTLSCSPISGHRSVSWYQQTPGQGLQFLFEYFSETQRNKGNFPGRFSGRQFSNSRSEMNVSTLELGDSALYLCASSKGRAAGELFFGEGSRLTVL.

V is TRBV4-1 and J is TRBJ2-7; TRBD2 agrees at 10 bases. The CDR3 loop spans 15 amino acids. Germline V gene sequence: CDR1 MGHRA, CDR2 YSYEKL. J lost 2 bases, V lost 5 bases, and 6 bases had no gene match. Written as DNA, the CDR3 is TGCGCCAGCAGCTACCAGAGCGGGGGGGCCTACGAGCAGTACTTC. This encodes CASSYQSGGAYEQYF.

This clone was detected once. This chain uses TRBV2 with TRBJ1-1; 7 bases align to TRBD1. V shed 4 bases and J 3 bases; nucleotides not matched to a gene: 5. The CDR3 loop spans 14 amino acids. CDR1 and CDR2 from the germline V gene are SNHLY and FYNNEI. CDR3 region: CASSGNRGYTEAFF. CDR3 bases: TGTGCCAGCAGTGGGAACAGGGGATACACTGAAGCTTTCTTT. Combining the CDR3 with reference TRBV2 and TRBJ1-1 gives the whole variable domain EPEVTQTPSHQVTQMGQEVILRCVPISNHLYFYWYRQILGQKVEFLVSFYNNEISEKSEIFDDQFSVERPDGSNFTLKIRSTKLEDSAMYFCASSGNRGYTEAFFGQGTRLTVV.

Points on this clone: Other DNA sequences within the sample encode an identical CDR3. V gene TRBV6-5 combines with J gene TRBJ1-1, with TRBD1 as a possible D gene (5 bases). Germline CDR1 MNHEY, CDR2 SVGAGI. This CDR3 spans 12 amino acids. Trimming removed 6 bases from V and 4 bases from J, with 9 bases in between. This chain's CDR3 is CASSRGGTEAFF. In DNA, the CDR3 is TGTGCCAGCAGCCGGGGGGGCACTGAAGCTTTCTTT.